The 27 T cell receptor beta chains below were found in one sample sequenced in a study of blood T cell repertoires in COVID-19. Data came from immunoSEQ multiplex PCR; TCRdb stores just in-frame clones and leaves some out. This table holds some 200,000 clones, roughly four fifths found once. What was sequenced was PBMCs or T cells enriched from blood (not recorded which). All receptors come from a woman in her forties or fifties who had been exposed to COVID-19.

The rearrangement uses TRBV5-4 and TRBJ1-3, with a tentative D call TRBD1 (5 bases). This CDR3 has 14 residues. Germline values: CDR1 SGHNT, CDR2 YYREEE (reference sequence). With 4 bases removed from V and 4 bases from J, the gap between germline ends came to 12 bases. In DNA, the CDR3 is TGTGCCAGCAGCCTCCTCGGGGGGGGAAACACCATATATTTT. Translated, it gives CASSLLGGGNTIYF.

The CDR3, as DNA: TGTGCCAGCTCATCTCGACAGGGGGTAGGCGAGCAGTACTTC. Its translation: CASSSRQGVGEQYF. The chain joins TRBV18 to TRBJ2-7; 9 nucleotides agree with TRBD1. The CDR3 covers 14 residues. Germline assignment: CDR1 KGHSH and CDR2 LQKENI. V lost 5 bases and J lost 6; bases outside the gene matches: 8.

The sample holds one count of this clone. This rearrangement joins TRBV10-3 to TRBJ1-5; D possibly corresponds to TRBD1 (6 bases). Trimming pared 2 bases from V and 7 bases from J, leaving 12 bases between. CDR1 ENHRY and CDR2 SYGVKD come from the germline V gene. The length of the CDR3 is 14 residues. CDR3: CAISELGGGQPQHF. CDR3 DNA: TGTGCCATCAGTGAGCTAGGGGGGGGACAGCCCCAGCATTTT.

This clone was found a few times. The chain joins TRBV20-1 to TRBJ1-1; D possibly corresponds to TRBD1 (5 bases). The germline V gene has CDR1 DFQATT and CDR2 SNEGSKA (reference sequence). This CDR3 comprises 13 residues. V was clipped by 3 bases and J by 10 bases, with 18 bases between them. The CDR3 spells CSASTGTPKGAFF. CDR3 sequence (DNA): TGCAGTGCTAGTACCGGGACTCCTAAGGGAGCTTTCTTT.

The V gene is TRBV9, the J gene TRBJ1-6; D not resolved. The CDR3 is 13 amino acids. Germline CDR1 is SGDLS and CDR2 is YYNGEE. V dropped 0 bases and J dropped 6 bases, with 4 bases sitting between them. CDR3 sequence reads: CASSVAGNSPLHF. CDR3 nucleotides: TGTGCCAGCAGCGTAGCGGGTAATTCACCCCTCCACTTT.

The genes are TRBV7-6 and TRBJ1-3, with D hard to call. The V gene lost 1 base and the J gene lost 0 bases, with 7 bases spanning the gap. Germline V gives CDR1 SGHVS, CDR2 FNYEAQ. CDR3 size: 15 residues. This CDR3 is CASSLEPSSGNTIYF. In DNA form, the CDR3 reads TGTGCCAGCAGCTTAGAGCCGAGCTCTGGAAACACCATATATTTT.

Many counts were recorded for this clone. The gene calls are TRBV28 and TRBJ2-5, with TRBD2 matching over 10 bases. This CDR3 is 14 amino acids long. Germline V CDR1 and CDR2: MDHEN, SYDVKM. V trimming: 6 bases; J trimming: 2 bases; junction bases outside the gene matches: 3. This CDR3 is CASSFSGGQETQYF. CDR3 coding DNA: TGTGCCAGCAGCTTTAGCGGGGGGCAAGAGACCCAGTACTTC.

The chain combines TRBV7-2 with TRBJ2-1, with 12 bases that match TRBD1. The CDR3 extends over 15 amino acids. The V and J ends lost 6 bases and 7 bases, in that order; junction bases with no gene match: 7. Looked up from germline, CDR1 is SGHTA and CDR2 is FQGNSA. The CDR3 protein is CASRTGTGGWNEQFF. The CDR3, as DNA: TGTGCCAGCAGAACAGGGACAGGGGGCTGGAATGAGCAGTTCTTC. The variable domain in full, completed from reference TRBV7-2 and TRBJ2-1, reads GAGVSQSPSNKVTEKGKDVELRCDPISGHTALYWYRQSLGQGLEFLIYFQGNSAPDKSGLPSDRFSAERTGGSVSTLTIQRTQQEDSAVYLCASRTGTGGWNEQFFGPGTRLTVL.

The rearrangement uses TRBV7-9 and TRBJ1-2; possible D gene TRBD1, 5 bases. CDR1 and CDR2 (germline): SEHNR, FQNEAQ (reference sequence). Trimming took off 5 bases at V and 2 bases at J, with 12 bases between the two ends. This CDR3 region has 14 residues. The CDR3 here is CASSPKTENYGYTF. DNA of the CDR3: TGTGCCAGCAGCCCAAAGACAGAGAACTATGGCTACACCTTC.

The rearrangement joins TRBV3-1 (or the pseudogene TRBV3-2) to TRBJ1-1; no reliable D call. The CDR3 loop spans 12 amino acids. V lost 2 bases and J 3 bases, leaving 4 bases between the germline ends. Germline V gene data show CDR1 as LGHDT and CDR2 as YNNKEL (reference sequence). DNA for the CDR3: TGTGCCAGCAGCCAATATGACACTGAAGCTTTCTTT. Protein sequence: CASSQYDTEAFF.

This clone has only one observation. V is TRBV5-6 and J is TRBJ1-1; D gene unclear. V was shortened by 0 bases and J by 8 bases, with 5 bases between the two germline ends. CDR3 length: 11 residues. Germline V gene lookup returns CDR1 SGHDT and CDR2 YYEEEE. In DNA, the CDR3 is TGTGCCAGCAGCTTGGGCAGGGAAGCTTTCTTT. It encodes CASSLGREAFF.

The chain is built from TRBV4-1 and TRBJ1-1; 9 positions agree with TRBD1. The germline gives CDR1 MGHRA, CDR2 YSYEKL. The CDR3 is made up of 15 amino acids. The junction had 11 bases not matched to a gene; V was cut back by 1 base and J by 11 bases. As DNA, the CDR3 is TGCGCCAGCAGCCAAGCCGACGCGGGACAGGGAAGGGCTTTCTTT. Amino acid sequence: CASSQADAGQGRAFF.

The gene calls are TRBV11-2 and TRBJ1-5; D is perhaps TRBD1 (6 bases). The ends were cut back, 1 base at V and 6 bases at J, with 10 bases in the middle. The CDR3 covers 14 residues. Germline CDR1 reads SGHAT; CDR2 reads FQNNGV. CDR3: CASSLAGVSQPQHF. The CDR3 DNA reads TGTGCCAGCAGCTTAGCAGGGGTTAGTCAGCCCCAGCATTTT. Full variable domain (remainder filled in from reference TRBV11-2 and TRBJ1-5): EAGVAQSPRYKIIEKRQSVAFWCNPISGHATLYWYQQILGQGPKLLIQFQNNGVVDDSQLPKDRFSAERLKGVDSTLKIQPAKLEDSAVYLCASSLAGVSQPQHFGDGTRLSIL.

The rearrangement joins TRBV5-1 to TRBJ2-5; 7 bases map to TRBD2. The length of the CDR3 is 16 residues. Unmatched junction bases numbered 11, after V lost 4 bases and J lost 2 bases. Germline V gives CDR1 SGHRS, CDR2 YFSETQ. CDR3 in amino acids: CASSAGTKYNQETQYF. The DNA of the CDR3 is TGCGCCAGCAGCGCCGGGACTAAATACAATCAAGAGACCCAGTACTTC.

The CDR3 loop reads CASSESSPTDTQYF. The CDR3 DNA reads as TGTGCCAGCAGTGAATCTAGCCCCACAGATACGCAGTATTTT. This sequence joins TRBV6-1 and TRBJ2-3; D possibly corresponds to TRBD2 (5 bases). Trimming took off 2 bases at V and 2 bases at J, with 8 bases between the two ends. The germline V gene encodes CDR1 MNHNS and CDR2 SASEGT. There are 14 residues in the CDR3.

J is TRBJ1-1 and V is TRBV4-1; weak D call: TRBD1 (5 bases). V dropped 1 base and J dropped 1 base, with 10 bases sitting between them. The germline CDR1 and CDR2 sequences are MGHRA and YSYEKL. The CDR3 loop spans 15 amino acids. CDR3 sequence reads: CASSQVITGNTEAFF. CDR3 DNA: TGCGCCAGCAGCCAAGTTATAACAGGGAACACTGAAGCTTTCTTT.

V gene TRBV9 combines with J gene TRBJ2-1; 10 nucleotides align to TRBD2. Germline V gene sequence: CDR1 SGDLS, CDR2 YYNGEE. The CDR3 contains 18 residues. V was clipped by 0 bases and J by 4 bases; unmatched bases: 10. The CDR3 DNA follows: TGTGCCAGCAGCGTAGCCCCCCGGACTAGCGGAGCTTACAATGAGCAGTTCTTC. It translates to CASSVAPRTSGAYNEQFF.

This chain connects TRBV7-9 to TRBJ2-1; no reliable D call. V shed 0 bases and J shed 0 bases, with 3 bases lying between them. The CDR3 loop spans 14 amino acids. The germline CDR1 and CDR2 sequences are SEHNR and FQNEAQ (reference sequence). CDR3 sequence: CASSLASSYNEQFF. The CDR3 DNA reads TGTGCCAGCAGCTTAGCGAGCTCCTACAATGAGCAGTTCTTC. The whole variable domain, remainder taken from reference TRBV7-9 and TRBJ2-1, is DTGVSQNPRHKITKRGQNVTFRCDPISEHNRLYWYRQTLGQGPEFLTYFQNEAQLEKSRLLSDRFSAERPKGSFSTLEIQRTEQGDSAMYLCASSLASSYNEQFFGPGTRLTVL.

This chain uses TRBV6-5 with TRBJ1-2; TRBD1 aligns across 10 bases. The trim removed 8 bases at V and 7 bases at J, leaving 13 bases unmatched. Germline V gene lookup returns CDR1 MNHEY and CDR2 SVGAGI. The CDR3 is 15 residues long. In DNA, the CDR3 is TGTGCCAGCCGATGGGACAGGGGACTTGAGGCTGGCTACACCTTC. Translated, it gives CASRWDRGLEAGYTF.

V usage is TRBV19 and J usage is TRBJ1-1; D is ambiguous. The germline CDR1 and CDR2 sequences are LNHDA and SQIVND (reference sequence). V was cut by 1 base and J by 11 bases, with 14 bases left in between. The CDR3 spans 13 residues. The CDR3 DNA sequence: TGTGCCAGTAGTATAGGTGGAGGAATGGTTGCTTTCTTT. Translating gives CASSIGGGMVAFF.

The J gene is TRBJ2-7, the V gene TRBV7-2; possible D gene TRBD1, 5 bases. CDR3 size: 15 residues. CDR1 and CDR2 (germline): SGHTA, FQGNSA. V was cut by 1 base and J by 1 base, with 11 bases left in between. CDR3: CASSLVRTTSYEQYF. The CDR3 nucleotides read TGTGCCAGCAGCTTAGTACGGACAACATCCTACGAGCAGTACTTC.

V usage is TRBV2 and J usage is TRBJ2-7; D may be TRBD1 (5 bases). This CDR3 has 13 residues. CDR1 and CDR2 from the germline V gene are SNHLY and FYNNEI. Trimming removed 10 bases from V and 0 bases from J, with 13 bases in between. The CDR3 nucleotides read TGTGCCACCCAAGGGGTGAGCTCCTACGAGCAGTACTTC. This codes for CATQGVSSYEQYF.

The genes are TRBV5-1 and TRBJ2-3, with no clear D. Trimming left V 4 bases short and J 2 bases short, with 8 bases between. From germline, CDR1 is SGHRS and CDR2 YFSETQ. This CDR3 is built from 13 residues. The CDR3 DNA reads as TGCGCCAGCAGCCCCTCCCTCACAGATACGCAGTATTTT. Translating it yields CASSPSLTDTQYF.

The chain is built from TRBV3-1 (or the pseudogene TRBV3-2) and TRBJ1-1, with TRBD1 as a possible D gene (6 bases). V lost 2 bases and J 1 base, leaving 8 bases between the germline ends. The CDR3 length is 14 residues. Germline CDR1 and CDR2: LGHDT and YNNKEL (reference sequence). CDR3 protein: CASSQRGRNTEAFF. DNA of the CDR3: TGTGCCAGCAGCCAAAGGGGGAGGAACACTGAAGCTTTCTTT.

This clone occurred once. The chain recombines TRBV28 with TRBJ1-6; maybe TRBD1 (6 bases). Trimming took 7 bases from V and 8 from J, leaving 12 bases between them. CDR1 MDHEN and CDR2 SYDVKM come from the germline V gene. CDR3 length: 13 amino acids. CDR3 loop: CASTTGGHSPLHF. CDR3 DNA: TGTGCCAGCACAACGGGGGGGCATTCACCCCTCCACTTT.

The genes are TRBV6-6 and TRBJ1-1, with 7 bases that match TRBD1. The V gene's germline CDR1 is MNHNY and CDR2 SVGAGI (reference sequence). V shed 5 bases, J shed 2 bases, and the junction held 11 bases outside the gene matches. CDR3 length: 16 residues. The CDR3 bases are TGTGCCAGCAGTCGTACCCAAGACAGGGCTAACACTGAAGCTTTCTTT. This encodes CASSRTQDRANTEAFF.

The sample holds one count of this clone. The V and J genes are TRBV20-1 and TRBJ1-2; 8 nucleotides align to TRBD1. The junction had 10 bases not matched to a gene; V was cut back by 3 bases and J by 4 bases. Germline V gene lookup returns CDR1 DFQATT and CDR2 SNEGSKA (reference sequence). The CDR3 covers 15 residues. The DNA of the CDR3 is TGCAGTGCTAGTGCCCGCGGACAGGGAGCCTATGGCTACACCTTC. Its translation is CSASARGQGAYGYTF.